The rows below give T cell receptor beta chains drawn from one sample of a study of T cell responses to AZD1222 COVID-19 vaccine. Sequencing used immunoSEQ multiplex PCR; TCRdb keeps in-frame clones, though not all of them. This sample yields some 120,000 clones, of which just under 90% are seen a single time; 4.4% belongs to the top ten. Material: peripheral blood, obtained on day 0 of AZD1222 vaccination. The receptors come from an adult in good health. Each CDR3 is given with its conserved first and last residue. D genes are given only for firm matches. A row's size may be missing; if present it is once, few, many or a size class.

len	v_gene	j_gene	d_gene	abundance	CDR3aa	CDR3nt
17	TRBV4-1	TRBJ1-4	TRBD1	.	CASSQDGRGTGVEKLFF	TGCGCCAGCAGCCAAGATGGTCGCGGGACAGGGGTTGAAAAACTGTTTTTT
16	TRBV24-1	TRBJ2-3	.	.	CATSDSNPSSTDTQYF	TGTGCCACCAGTGATTCAAACCCGTCTAGCACAGATACGCAGTATTTT
15	TRBV19	TRBJ2-1	.	.	CASSRDRNPYNEQFF	TGTGCCAGTAGTAGGGACCGGAATCCCTACAATGAGCAGTTCTTC
12	TRBV19	TRBJ1-1	.	few	CASSPGNTEAFF	TGTGCCAGTAGCCCGGGGAACACTGAAGCTTTCTTT
15	TRBV4-2	TRBJ2-5	.	.	CASSQESGGPETQYF	TGTGCCAGCAGCCAAGAATCCGGGGGACCTGAGACCCAGTACTTC
13	TRBV28	TRBJ1-5	TRBD1	.	CASRPGGHEPQHF	TGTGCCAGCAGACCAGGGGGCCATGAGCCCCAGCATTTT
16	TRBV28	TRBJ1-2	TRBD1	.	CASSFTRQGADYGYTF	TGTGCCAGCAGTTTTACCCGGCAGGGGGCGGACTATGGCTACACCTTC
16	TRBV19	TRBJ2-5	TRBD2	.	CASSNSGGLIGETQYF	TGTGCCAGTAGTAATAGCGGGGGGCTAATTGGAGAGACCCAGTACTTC
14	TRBV19	TRBJ2-2	.	.	CASTWQVNTGELFF	TGTGCCAGTACCTGGCAGGTTAACACCGGGGAGCTGTTTTTT
13	TRBV12-3/TRBV12-4	TRBJ1-1	.	.	CASSTTMNTEAFF	TGTGCCAGCAGCACTACAATGAACACTGAAGCTTTCTTT
15	TRBV3-1/TRBV3-2	TRBJ1-6	.	.	CASSQDRGSGSPLHF	TGTGCCAGCAGCCAAGATAGGGGTTCAGGCTCACCCCTCCACTTT
16	TRBV7-6	TRBJ2-5	TRBD2	.	CASSWLAGGIGETQYF	TGTGCCAGCAGTTGGCTAGCGGGGGGGATCGGAGAGACCCAGTACTTC
17	TRBV6-2/TRBV6-3	TRBJ2-7	TRBD2	once	CASSYGTNERGLYEQYF	TGTGCCAGCAGTTACGGAACTAACGAGCGGGGCCTCTACGAGCAGTACTTC
16	TRBV7-8	TRBJ1-5	.	.	CASSKTAGVGNQPQHF	TGTGCCAGCAGCAAAACGGCAGGGGTGGGCAATCAGCCCCAGCATTTT